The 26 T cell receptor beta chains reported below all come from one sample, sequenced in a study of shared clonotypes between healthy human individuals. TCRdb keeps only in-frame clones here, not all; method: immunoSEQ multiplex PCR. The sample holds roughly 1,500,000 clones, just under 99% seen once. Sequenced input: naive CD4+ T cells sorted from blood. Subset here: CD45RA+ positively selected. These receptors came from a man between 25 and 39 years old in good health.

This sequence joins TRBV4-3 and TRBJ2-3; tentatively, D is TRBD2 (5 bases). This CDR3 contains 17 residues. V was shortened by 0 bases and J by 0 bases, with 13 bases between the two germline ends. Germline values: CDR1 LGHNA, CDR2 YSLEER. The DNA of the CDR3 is TGCGCCAGCAGCCAAGATAGTCGAGGGTTCAGCACAGATACGCAGTATTTT. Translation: CASSQDSRGFSTDTQYF.

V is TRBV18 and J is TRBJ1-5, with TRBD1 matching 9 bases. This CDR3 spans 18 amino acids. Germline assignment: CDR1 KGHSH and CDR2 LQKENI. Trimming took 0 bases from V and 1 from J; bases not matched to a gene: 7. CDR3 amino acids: CASSPPGQGPLSNQPQHF. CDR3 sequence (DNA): TGTGCCAGCTCACCACCGGGACAGGGACCCCTAAGCAATCAGCCCCAGCATTTT.

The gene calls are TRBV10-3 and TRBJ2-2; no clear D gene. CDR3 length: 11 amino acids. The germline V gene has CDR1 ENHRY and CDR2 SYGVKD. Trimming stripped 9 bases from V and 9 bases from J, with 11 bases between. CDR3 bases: TGTGCCATTTACGCAGACAGGGAGCTGTTTTTT. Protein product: CAIYADRELFF.

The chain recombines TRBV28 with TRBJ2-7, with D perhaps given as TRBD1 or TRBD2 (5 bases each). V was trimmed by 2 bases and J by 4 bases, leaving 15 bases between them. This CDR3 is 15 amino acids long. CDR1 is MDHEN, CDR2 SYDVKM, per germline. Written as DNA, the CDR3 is TGTGCCAGCAGTTTAACCGGGACGAATTATTACGAGCAGTACTTC. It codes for CASSLTGTNYYEQYF.

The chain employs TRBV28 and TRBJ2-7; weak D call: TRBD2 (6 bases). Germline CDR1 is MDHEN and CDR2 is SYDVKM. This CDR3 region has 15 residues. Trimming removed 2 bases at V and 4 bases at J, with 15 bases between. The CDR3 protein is CASSLRSGARYEQYF. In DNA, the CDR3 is TGTGCCAGCAGTTTAAGGTCGGGAGCGCGGTACGAGCAGTACTTC.

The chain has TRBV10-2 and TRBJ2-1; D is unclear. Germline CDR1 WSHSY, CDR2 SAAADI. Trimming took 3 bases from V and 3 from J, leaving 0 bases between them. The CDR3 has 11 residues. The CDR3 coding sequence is TGCGCCAGCAGTGACTACAATGAGCAGTTCTTC. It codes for CASSDYNEQFF.

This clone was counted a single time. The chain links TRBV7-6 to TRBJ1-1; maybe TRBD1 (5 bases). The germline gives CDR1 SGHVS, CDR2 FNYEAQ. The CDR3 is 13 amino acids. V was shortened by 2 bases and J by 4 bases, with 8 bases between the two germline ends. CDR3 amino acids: CASSLSGGTEAFF. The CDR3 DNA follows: TGTGCCAGCAGCTTAAGCGGGGGCACTGAAGCTTTCTTT.

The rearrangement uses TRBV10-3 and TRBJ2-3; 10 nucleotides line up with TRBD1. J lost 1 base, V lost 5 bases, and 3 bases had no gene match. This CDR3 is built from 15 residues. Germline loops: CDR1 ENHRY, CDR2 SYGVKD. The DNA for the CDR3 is TGTGCCATCAGTCGACAGGGGGCAGGCACAGATACGCAGTATTTT. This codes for CAISRQGAGTDTQYF.

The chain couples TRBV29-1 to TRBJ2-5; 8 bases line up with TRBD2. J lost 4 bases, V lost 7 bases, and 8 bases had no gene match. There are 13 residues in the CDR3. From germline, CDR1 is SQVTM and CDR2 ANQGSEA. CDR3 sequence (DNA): TGCAGCGCCCGAGTGGCGGGAGGAGAGACCCAGTACTTC. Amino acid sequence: CSARVAGGETQYF.

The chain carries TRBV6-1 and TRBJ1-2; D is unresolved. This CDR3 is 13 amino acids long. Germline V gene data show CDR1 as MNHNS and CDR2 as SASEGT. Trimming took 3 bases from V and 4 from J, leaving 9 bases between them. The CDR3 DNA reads TGTGCCAGCAGTGAGTTTGCCGCCTATGGCTACACCTTC. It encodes CASSEFAAYGYTF.

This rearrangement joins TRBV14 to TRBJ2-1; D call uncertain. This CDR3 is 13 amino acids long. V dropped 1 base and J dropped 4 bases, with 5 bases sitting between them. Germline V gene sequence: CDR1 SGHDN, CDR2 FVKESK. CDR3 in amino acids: CASSQVLYNEQFF. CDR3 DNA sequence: TGTGCCAGCAGCCAAGTTCTTTACAATGAGCAGTTCTTC.

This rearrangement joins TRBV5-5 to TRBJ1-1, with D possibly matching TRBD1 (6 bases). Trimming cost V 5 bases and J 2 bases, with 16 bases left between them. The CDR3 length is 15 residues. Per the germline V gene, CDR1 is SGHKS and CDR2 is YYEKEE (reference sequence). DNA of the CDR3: TGTGCCAGCAGTTTCACAGGACAGCGTAACACTGAAGCTTTCTTT. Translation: CASSFTGQRNTEAFF.

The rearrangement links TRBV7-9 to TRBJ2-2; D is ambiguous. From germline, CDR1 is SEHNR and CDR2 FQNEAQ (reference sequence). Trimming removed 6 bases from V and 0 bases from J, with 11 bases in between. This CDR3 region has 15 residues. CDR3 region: CASSQTLANTGELFF. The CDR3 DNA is TGTGCCAGCAGTCAGACTCTTGCGAACACCGGGGAGCTGTTTTTT.

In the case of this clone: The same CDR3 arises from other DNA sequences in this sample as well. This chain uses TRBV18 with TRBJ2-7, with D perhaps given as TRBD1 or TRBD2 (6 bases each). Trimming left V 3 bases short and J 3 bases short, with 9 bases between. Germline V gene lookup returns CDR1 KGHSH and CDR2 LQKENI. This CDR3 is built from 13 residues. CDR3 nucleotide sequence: TGTGCCAGCTCACCGGGGGGCAGCTACGAGCAGTACTTC. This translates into CASSPGGSYEQYF.

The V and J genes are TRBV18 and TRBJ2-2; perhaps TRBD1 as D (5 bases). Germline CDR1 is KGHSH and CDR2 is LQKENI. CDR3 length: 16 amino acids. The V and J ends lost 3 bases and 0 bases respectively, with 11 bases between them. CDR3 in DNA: TGTGCCAGCTCACCGGGCTGGGGCTCGAACACCGGGGAGCTGTTTTTT. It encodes CASSPGWGSNTGELFF.

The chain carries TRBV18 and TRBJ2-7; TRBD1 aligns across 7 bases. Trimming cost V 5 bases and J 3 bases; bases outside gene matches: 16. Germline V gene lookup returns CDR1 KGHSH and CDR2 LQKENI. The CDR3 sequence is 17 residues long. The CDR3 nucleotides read TGTGCCAGCTCATCCCTAACTACAGGGGCCAAAGGCTACGAGCAGTACTTC. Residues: CASSSLTTGAKGYEQYF.

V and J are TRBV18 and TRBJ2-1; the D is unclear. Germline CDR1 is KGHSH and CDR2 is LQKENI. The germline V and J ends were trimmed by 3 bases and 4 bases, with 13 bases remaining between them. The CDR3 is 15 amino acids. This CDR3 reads CASSPDAPIYNEQFF. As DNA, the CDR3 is TGTGCCAGCTCACCGGACGCACCCATTTACAATGAGCAGTTCTTC.

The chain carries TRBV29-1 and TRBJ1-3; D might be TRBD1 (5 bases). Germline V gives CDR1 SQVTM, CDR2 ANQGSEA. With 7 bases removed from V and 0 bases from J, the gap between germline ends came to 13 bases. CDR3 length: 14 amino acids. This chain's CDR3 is CSARQPNSGNTIYF. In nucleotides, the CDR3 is TGCAGCGCCCGACAGCCTAACTCTGGAAACACCATATATTTT.

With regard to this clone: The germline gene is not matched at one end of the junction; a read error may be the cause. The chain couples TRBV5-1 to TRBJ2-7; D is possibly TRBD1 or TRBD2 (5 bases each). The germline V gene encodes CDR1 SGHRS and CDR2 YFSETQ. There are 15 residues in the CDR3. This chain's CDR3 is CASSQNQGAEGVSNF. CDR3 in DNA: TGCGCCAGCAGCCAAAACCAAGGGGCCGAGGGTGTTTCTAACTTC.

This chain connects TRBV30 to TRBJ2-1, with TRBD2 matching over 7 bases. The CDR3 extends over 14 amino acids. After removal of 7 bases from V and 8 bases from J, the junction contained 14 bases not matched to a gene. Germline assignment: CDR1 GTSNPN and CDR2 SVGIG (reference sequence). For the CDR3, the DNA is TGTGCCTTCCCAGCGGGACCTTTTACGGATGAGCAGTTCTTC. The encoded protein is CAFPAGPFTDEQFF.

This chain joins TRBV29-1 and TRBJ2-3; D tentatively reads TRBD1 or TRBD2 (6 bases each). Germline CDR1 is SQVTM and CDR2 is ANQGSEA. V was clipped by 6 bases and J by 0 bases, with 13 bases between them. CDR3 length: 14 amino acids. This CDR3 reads CSVCGTPSTDTQYF. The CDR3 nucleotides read TGCAGCGTATGCGGGACACCTAGCACAGATACGCAGTATTTT.

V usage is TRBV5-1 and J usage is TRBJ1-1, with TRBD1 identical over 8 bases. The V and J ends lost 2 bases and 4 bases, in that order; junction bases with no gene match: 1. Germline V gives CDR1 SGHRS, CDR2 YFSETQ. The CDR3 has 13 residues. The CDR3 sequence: CASSFTGGTEAFF. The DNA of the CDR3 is TGCGCCAGCAGCTTTACAGGGGGCACTGAAGCTTTCTTT.

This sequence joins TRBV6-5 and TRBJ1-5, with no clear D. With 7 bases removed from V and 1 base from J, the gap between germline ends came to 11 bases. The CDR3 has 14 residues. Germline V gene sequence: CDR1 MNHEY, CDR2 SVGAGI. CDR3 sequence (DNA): TGTGCCAGCATGGGTCAAGGGAGCAATCAGCCCCAGCATTTT. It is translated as CASMGQGSNQPQHF.

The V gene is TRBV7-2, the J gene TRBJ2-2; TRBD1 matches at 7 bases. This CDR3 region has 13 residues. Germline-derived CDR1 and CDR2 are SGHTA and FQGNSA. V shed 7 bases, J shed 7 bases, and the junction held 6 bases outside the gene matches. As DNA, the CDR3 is TGTGCCAGCAACGAATGGACAGGCGGGGAGCTGTTTTTT. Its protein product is CASNEWTGGELFF.

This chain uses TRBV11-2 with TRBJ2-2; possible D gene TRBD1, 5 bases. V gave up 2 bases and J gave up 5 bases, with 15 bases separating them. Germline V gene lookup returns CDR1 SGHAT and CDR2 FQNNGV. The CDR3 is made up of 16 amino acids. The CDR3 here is CASSLRLQEPTGELFF. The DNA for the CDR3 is TGTGCCAGCAGCTTACGTTTACAGGAACCAACCGGGGAGCTGTTTTTT.

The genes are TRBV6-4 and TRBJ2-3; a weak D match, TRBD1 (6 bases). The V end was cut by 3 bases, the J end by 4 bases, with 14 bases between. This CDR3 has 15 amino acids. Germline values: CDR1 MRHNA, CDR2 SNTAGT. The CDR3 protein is CASSENTGYADTQYF. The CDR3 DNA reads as TGTGCCAGCAGTGAGAATACAGGGTACGCAGATACGCAGTATTTT.